This TCR beta chain was documented in a study of metastatic and nonmetastatic thyroid tumors. On the study more broadly: The authors compared repertoires across blood and tumor or nodule tissue from malignant and benign thyroid patients.

The CDR3 extends over 16 amino acids. V was cut by 5 bases and J by 4 bases, with 21 bases left in between. Per germline, CDR1 SGHVS and CDR2 FQNEAQ. All patients were treatment-naive before thyroid surgery. TCRdb re-processed the PCR reads through MiXCR. The profile shows more than 20,000 clones, roughly 21% of them singletons. At least ten counts were recorded for this clone. This may come from a read error, since a much larger clone is one base off. The identical CDR3 is also encoded by other nucleotide sequences in the sample. The sample comprised blood. The origin of this receptor is a female donor with papillary thyroid cancer or a benign thyroid nodule (not recorded which). Some clones in this sample may be carry-over from other donors' samples. The rearrangement uses TRBV7-8 and TRBJ2-7; D is perhaps TRBD1 (6 bases). CDR3 loop: CASSPPRVGAEYEQYF. CDR3 bases: TGTGCCAGCAGCCCTCCGCGTGTGGGGGCTGAGTACGAGCAGTACTTC.